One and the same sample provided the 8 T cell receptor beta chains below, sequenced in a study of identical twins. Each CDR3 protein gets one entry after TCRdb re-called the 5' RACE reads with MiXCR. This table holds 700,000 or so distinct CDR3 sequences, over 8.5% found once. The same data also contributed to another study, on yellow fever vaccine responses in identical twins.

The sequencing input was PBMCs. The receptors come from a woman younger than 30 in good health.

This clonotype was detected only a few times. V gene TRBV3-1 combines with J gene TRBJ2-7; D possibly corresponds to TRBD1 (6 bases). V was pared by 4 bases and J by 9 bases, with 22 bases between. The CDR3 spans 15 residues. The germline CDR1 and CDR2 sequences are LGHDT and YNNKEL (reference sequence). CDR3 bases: TGTGCCAGCAGCCCGGAGCAGGACAGCCTAGGAGGGCAGTACTTC. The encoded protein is CASSPEQDSLGGQYF.

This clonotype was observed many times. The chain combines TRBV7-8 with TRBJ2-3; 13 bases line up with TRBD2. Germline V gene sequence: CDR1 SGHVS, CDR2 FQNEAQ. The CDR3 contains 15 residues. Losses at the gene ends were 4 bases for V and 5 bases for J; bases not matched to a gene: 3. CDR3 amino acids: CASSSLAGGGDTQYF. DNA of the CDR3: TGTGCCAGCAGCTCACTAGCGGGAGGGGGAGATACGCAGTATTTT.

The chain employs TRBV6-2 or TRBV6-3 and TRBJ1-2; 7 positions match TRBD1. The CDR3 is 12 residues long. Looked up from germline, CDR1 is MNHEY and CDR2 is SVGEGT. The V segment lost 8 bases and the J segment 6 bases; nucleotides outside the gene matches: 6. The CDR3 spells CASRQGGDGYTF. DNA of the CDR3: TGTGCCAGCCGACAGGGAGGGGATGGCTACACCTTC.

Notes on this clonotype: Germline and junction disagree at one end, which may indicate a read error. The CDR3 loop is CASSLGKNIQYF. CDR3 in DNA: TGTGCTAGCAGCTTAGGGAAAAACATTCAGTACTTC. The V and J genes are TRBV7-7 and TRBJ2-4, with no clear D. Germline V lookup: CDR1 SSHAT, CDR2 FNYEAQ (reference sequence). The CDR3 runs 12 residues.

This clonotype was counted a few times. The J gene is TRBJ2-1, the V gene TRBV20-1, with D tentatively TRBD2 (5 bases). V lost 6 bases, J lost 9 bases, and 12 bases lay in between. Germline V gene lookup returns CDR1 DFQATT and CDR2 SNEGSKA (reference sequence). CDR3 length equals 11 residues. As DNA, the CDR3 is TGCAGTGCAATACTAGGACTTGAGCAGTTCTTC. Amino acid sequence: CSAILGLEQFF.

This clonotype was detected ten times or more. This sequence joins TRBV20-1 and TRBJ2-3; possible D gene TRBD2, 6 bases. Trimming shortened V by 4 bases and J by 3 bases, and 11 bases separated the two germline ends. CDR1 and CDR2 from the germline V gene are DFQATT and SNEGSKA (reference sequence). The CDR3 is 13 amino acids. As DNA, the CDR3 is TGCAGTGCTACGGGACTGGCAACAGATACGCAGTATTTT. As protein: CSATGLATDTQYF.

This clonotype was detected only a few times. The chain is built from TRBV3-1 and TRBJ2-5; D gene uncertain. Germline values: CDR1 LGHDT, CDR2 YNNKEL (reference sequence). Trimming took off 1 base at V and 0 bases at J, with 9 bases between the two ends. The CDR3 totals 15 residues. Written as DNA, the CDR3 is TGTGCCAGCAGCCAAGCTTTCCGGTACCAAGAGACCCAGTACTTC. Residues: CASSQAFRYQETQYF.

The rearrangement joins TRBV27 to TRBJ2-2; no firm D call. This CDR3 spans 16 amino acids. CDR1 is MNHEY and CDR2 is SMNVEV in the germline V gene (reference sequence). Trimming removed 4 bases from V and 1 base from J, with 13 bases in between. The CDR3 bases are TGTGCCAGCAGTTCAAGGGTTACGGTGAACACCGGGGAGCTGTTTTTT. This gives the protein CASSSRVTVNTGELFF.